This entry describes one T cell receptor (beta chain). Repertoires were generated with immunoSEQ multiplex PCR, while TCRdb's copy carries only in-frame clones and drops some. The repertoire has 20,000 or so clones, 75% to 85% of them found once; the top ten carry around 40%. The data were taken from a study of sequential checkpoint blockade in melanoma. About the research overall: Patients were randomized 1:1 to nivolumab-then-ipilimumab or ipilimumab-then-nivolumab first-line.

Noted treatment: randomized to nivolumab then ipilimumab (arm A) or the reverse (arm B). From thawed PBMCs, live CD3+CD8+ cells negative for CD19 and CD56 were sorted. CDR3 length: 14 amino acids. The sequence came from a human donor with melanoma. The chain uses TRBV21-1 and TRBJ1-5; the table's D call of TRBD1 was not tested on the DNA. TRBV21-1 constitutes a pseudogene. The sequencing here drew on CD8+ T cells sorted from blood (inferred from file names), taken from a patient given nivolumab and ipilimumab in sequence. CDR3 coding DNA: TGTGCCAGCAGCAAAGCGGCACCTAATCAGCCCCAGCATTTT. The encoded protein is CASSKAAPNQPQHF.